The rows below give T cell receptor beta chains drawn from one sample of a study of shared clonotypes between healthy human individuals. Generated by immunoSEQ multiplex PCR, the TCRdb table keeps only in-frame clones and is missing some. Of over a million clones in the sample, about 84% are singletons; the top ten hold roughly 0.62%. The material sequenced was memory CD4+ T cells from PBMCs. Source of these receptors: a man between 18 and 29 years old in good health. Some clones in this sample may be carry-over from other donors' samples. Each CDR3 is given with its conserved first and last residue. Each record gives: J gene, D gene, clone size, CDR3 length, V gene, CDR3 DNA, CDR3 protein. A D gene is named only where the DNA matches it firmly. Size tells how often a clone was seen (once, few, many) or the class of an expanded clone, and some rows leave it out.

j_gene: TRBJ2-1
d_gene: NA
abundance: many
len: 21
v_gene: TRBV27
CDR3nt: TGTGCCAGCAGTTTCGTAACCGGGACGAACGTGAGGATGCCAACCTACAATGAGCAGTTCTTC
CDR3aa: CASSFVTGTNVRMPTYNEQFF

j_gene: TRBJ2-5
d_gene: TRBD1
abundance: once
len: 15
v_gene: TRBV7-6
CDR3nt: TGTGCCAGCAGTTCCGGGACAGGGATCCAAGAGACCCAGTACTTC
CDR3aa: CASSSGTGIQETQYF

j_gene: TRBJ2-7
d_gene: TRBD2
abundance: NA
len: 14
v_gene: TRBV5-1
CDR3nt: TGCGCCAGCAGCGTCGGGGAGGGACGGCACGAGCAGTACTTC
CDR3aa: CASSVGEGRHEQYF

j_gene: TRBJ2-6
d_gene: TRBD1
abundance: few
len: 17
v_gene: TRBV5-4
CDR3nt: TGTGCCAGCAGCTCTGGAACAGACAGGGCTGGGGCCAACGTCCTGACTTTC
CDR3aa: CASSSGTDRAGANVLTF

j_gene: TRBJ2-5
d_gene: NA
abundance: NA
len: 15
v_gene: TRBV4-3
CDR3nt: TGCGCCAGCAGCCAAGAGGGGACGGGCGAAGAGACCCAGTACTTC
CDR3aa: CASSQEGTGEETQYF

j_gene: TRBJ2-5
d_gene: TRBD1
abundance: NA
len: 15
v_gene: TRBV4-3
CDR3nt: TGCGCCAGCAGCCAAGAGTTCCAACCCGACAGGGTCCAGTACTTC
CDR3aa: CASSQEFQPDRVQYF

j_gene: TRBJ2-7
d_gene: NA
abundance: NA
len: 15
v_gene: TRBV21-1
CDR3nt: TGTGCCAGCAGCAAAGATAAGCGGGAGTACTACGAGCAGTACTTC
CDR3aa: CASSKDKREYYEQYF

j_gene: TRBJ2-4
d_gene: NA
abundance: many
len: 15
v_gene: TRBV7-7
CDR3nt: TGTGCCAGCAGCTTAGTCGGGCCTACCAAAAACATTCAGTACTTC
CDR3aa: CASSLVGPTKNIQYF

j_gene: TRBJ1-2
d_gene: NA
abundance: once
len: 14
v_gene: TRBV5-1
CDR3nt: TGCGCCAGCAGCTTGGATGGCGGAGTCTATGGCTACACCTTC
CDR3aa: CASSLDGGVYGYTF

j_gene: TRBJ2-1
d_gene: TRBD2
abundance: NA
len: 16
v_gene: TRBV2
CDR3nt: TGTGCCAGCAGTCTTATCAGCGGGAGGGACTACAATGAGCAGTTCTTC
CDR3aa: CASSLISGRDYNEQFF

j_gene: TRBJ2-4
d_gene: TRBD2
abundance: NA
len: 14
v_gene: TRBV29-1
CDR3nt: TGCAGCGTTGAAAGGGGCGGGAGGGGAAACATTCAGTACTTC
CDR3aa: CSVERGGRGNIQYF

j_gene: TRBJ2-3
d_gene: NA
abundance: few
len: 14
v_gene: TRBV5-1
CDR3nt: TGCGCCAGCAGCTTGGAGGGTTGGGCAGATACGCAGTATTTT
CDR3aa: CASSLEGWADTQYF

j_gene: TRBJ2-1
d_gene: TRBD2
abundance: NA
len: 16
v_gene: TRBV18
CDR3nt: TGTGCCAGCTCACCGGGACTAGCGGGAGCCCACAATGAGCAGTTCTTC
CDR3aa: CASSPGLAGAHNEQFF

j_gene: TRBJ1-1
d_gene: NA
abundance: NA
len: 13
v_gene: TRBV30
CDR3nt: TGTGCCTGGAGCTTTGGATTAAACACTGAAGCTTTCTTT
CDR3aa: CAWSFGLNTEAFF

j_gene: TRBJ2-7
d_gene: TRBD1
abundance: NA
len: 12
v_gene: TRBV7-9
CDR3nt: TGTGCCAGCAACAGGGGGCAGTACGAGCAGTACTTC
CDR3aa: CASNRGQYEQYF

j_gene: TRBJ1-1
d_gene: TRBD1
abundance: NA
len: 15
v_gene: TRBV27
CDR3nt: TGTGCCAGCAGTAGAACAGGGGAGGGAAGCACTGAAGCTTTCTTT
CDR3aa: CASSRTGEGSTEAFF

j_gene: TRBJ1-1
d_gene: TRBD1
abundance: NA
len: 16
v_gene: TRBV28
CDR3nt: TGTGCCACCAACGTTTTGGTGGGACAGGGAAAACCTGAAGCTTTCTTT
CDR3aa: CATNVLVGQGKPEAFF

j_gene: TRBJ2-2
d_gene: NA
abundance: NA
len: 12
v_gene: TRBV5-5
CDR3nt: TGTGCCAGCAGCCGAGTGGGTGGGGAGCTGTTTTTT
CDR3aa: CASSRVGGELFF

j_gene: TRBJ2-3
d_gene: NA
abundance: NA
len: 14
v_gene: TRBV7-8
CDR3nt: TGTGCCAGCAGCTCCGGGACGTCTGAGGATACGCAGTATTTT
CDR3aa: CASSSGTSEDTQYF

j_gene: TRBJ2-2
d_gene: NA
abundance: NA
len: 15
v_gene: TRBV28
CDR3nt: TGTGCCAGCAGTATGCTACGGGGGAACACCGGGGAGCTGTTTTTT
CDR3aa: CASSMLRGNTGELFF

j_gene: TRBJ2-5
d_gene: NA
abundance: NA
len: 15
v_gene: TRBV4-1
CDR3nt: TGCGCCAGCAGCCTAAGTGGAGGGGCGGGAGAGACCCAGTACTTC
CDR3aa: CASSLSGGAGETQYF

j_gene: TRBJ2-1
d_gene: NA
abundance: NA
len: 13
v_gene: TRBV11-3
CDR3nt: TGTGCCAGCAGCCTGCTGACAGCCAATGAGCAGTTCTTC
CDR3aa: CASSLLTANEQFF

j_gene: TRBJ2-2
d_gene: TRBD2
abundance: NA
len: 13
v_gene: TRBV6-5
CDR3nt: TGTGCCAGCAGCCTCAGGGAGGGCGGGGAGCTGTTTTTT
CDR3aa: CASSLREGGELFF

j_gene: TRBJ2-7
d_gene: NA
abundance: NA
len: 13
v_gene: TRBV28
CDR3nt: TGTGCCAGCAGTTTATACGGGAGCTACGAGCAGTACTTC
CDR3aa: CASSLYGSYEQYF

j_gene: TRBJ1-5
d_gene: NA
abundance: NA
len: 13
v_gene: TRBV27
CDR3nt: TGTGCCAGCAGTGGGTCGCAAAATCAGCCCCAGCATTTT
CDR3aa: CASSGSQNQPQHF

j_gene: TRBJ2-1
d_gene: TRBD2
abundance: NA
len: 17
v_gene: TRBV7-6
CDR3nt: TGTGCCAGCAGTTCCTTCCTAGCGGGAGGGCCGAGGAATGAGCAGTTCTTC
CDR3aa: CASSSFLAGGPRNEQFF

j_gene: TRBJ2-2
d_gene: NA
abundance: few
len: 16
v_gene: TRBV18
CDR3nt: TGTGCCAGCTCACCCCCCGGGACAACGAACACCGGGGAGCTGTTTTTT
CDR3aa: CASSPPGTTNTGELFF

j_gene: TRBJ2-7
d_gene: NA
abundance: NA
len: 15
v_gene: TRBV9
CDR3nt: TGTGCCAGCAGCGTAGTTGGTCCAGGAGAGAGAGGGCAGTACTTC
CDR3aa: CASSVVGPGERGQYF

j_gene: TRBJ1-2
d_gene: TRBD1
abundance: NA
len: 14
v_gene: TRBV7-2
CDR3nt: TGTGCCAGCAGCGGGGGGACAGGGGGCGCGATCGGCACCTTC
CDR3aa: CASSGGTGGAIGTF

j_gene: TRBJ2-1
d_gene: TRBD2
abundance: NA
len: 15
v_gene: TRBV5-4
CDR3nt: TGTGCCAGCAGCCCGGGACTAGCGGGCCGCAGGGAGCAGTTCTTC
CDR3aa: CASSPGLAGRREQFF

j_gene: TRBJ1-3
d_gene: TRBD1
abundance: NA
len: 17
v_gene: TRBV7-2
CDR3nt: TGTGCCAGCAGTACGACAGGGGGCGTCGGTGCTGGAAACACCATATATTTT
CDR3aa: CASSTTGGVGAGNTIYF

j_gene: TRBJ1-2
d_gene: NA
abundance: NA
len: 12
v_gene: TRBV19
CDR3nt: TGTGCCAGTACCACCCTCGGGGATGGCTACACCTTC
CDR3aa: CASTTLGDGYTF

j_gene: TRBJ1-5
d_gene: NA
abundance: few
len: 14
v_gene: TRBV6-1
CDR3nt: TGTGCCAGCAGTCGGGGGGATAGCAATCAGCCCCAGCATTTT
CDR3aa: CASSRGDSNQPQHF

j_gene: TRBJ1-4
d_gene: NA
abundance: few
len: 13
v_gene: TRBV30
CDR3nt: TGTGCCTGGGAACCGGGACAAAGCGAAAAACTGTTTTTT
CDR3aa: CAWEPGQSEKLFF

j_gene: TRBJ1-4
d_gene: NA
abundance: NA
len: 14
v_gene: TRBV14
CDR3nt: TGTGCCAGCAGCCGAGGAGGAATGGCTGAAAAACTGTTTTTT
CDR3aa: CASSRGGMAEKLFF

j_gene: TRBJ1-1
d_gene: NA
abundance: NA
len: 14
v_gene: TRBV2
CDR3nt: TGTGCCAGCAGTGGAAGTCGACTGAACACTGAAGCTTTCTTT
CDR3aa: CASSGSRLNTEAFF

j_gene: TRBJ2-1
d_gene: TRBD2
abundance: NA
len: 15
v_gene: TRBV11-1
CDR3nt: TGTGCCAGCAGCTTAGTCGCGGGAGGTGCGGATGAGCAGTTCTTC
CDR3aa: CASSLVAGGADEQFF

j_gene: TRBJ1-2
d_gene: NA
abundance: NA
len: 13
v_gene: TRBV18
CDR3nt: TGTGCCAGCTCACCCGACAGAAACTATGGCTACACCTTC
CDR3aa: CASSPDRNYGYTF

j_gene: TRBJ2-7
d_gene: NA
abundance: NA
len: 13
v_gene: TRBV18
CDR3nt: TGTGCCAGCTCACCAGTGGGGACCTACGAGCAGTACTTC
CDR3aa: CASSPVGTYEQYF

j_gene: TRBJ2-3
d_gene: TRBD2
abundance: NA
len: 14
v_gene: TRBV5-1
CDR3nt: TGCGCCAGCAGCGGGGGGGACTACACAGATACGCAGTATTTT
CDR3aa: CASSGGDYTDTQYF

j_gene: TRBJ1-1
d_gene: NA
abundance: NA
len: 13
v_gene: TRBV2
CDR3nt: TGTGCCAGCAGTTTCTTTGCGAACACTGAAGCTTTCTTT
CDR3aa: CASSFFANTEAFF

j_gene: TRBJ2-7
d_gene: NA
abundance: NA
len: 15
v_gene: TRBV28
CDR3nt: TGTGCCAGCAGTGGCCCCGGAGGGTCCCACTACGAGCAGTACTTC
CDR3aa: CASSGPGGSHYEQYF

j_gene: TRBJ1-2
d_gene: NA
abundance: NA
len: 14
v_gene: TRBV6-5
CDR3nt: TGTGCCAGCAGTTACTCCCGGGGCGCGTTTGGCTACACCTTC
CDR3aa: CASSYSRGAFGYTF

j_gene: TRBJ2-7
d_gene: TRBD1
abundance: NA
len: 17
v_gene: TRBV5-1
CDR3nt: TGCGCCAGCAGCCTACCCCGGACAGGGAGTAGCTCCTACGAGCAGTACTTC
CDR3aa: CASSLPRTGSSSYEQYF

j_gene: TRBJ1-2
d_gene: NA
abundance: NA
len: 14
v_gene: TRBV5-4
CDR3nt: TGTGCCAGCAGCTTACCATCCGCGCTGGGTGGCTACACCTTC
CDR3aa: CASSLPSALGGYTF

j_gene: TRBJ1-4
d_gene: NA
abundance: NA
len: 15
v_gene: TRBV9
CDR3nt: TGTGCCAGCAGCCCAGAGGGGAGGGGAGGCGAAAAACTGTTTTTT
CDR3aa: CASSPEGRGGEKLFF

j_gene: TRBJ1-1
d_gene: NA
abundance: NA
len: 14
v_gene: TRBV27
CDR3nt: TGTGCCAGCAGTTTATTGCTAGGGAACACTGAAGCTTTCTTT
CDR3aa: CASSLLLGNTEAFF